The 15 T cell receptor beta chains given below trace back to one sample, sequenced in a study of tumor-infiltrating lymphocytes in primary liver carcinoma. Both RNA and DNA were isolated together from around 20-30 mg of bulk tissue that had not been sorted. TCR beta cDNA was made from 500 ng total RNA with a constant-region primer. The TCR beta library was amplified through three nested multiplex PCR rounds in a modified ARM-PCR procedure. It was with TRBV1-TRBV30 forward primers and a C-beta reverse primer that the first two PCR rounds were run, at 10 cycles each. TCRdb recomputed calls from the multiplex PCR reads with MiXCR, one row per CDR3 protein. The sample has around 99,000 distinct CDR3 sequences, about 70% seen once. Sequencing was carried out using tumor-adjacent normal liver tissue. Receptors were obtained from a man aged 35-49 years with primary liver carcinoma and hepatitis B virus infection.

As to this clonotype: Relative to the germline gene, one junction end is altered; a read error may explain this. The chain recombines TRBV5-3 with TRBJ1-1; D is perhaps TRBD1 (6 bases). TRBV5-3 is filed as an ORF, its function uncertain. The CDR3 loop spans 17 amino acids. The CDR3 DNA sequence: TGTGCCAGCAGCTTGATCCTCCAGGGACATACGAACACTGAAGCTTTCTTT. This translates into CASSLILQGHTNTEAFF.

About this clonotype: Possible read error: a much larger clone is one base away. V gene TRBV13 combines with J gene TRBJ2-1; possibly TRBD2 for D (6 bases). The germline V gene encodes CDR1 PRHDT and CDR2 FYEKMQ (reference sequence). Trimming left V 4 bases short and J 5 bases short, with 15 bases between. The length of the CDR3 is 15 residues. The CDR3 nucleotides are TGTGCCAGCAGCTCGACGAGGGACTTCAACAATGAGCAGTTCTTC. Its protein product is CASSSTRDFNNEQFF.

The chain couples TRBV5-1 to TRBJ2-3, with D perhaps matching TRBD1 (5 bases). Trimming removed 5 bases from V and 4 bases from J, with 11 bases in between. Germline V gene data show CDR1 as SGHRS and CDR2 as YFSETQ. CDR3 length: 13 amino acids. This CDR3 is CASRGAGPDTQYF. The DNA for the CDR3 is TGCGCCAGCAGAGGCGCAGGGCCAGATACGCAGTATTTT.

V is TRBV7-9 and J is TRBJ2-1; 7 positions agree with TRBD2. The trim removed 7 bases at V and 9 bases at J, leaving 21 bases unmatched. The CDR3 has 17 amino acids. Germline V gene data show CDR1 as SEHNR and CDR2 as FQNEAQ (reference sequence). CDR3 loop: CASNTISGSSPGGEQFF. CDR3 in DNA: TGTGCCAGCAACACTATTAGCGGGTCCTCCCCGGGGGGTGAGCAGTTCTTC.

Concerning this clonotype: This could be a read error, since a much larger clone is one nucleotide away. V and J are TRBV5-5 and TRBJ2-2; 7 bases agree with TRBD2. Germline CDR1 and CDR2: SGHKS and YYEKEE (reference sequence). The V segment lost 6 bases and the J segment 0 bases; nucleotides outside the gene matches: 5. This CDR3 has 15 amino acids. CDR3 residues: CASNLSGANTGELFF. The CDR3 nucleotides read TGTGCCAGCAACTTAAGCGGGGCGAACACCGGGGAGCTGTTTTTT.

This clonotype was counted only a few times. This chain joins TRBV28 and TRBJ2-4; the D gene is possibly TRBD2 (6 bases). Trimming removed 7 bases from V and 1 base from J, with 11 bases in between. Germline V gives CDR1 MDHEN, CDR2 SYDVKM. The CDR3 is 14 amino acids. As DNA, the CDR3 is TGTGCCAGCATCGGGGGTGGGGCCAAAAACATTCAGTACTTC. Translating gives CASIGGGAKNIQYF.

Of note for this clonotype: A read error may account for a junction end that differs from germline. The rearrangement uses TRBV13 and TRBJ1-2; a possible D gene is TRBD1 (5 bases). Germline-derived CDR1 and CDR2 are PRHDT and FYEKMQ (reference sequence). The CDR3 contains 16 residues. Written as DNA, the CDR3 is TGTGCCAGCAGCTCCTTTTACAGGAAGCGGGGCTATGACTACACCTTC. Protein: CASSSFYRKRGYDYTF.

Note on this clonotype: One end of the junction does not line up with germline, which may come from a read error. The J gene is TRBJ1-4, the V gene TRBV11-2; D is uncertain. The CDR3 is 14 amino acids. Germline V CDR1 and CDR2: SGHAT, FQNNGV. CDR3 nucleotides: TGTGCCAGCACCTTAGAGGTTGGACATGAAAAACTGTTTTTT. Its translation: CASTLEVGHEKLFF. Looking up the rest from reference TRBV11-2 and TRBJ1-4 gives the full variable domain: EAGVAQSPRYKIIEKRQSVAFWCNPISGHATLYWYQQILGQGPKLLIQFQNNGVVDDSQLPKDRFSAERLKGVDSTLKIQPAKLEDSAVYLCASTLEVGHEKLFFGSGTQLSVL.

Concerning this clonotype itself: A much larger clone differs by one base, so this may be a read error. This rearrangement joins TRBV7-8 to TRBJ2-5; D gene uncertain. The germline CDR1 and CDR2 sequences are SGHVS and FQNEAQ. This CDR3 contains 13 residues. Deletions cut 5 bases from V and 2 bases from J, with 9 bases between. The CDR3 DNA reads as TGTGCCAGCAGCCTAAGGATACAAGAGACCCAGTACTTC. It yields the protein CASSLRIQETQYF.

For this clonotype: A much larger clone sits a single nucleotide away, making a read error possible. The chain couples TRBV12-3 or TRBV12-4 to TRBJ1-4, with 8 bases lining up with TRBD1. With V trimmed by 5 bases and J by 5 bases, 4 bases remained unmatched. This CDR3 region has 14 residues. CDR3 nucleotide sequence: TGTGCCAGCAGTATGGACAGGGAGAATGAAAAACTGTTTTTT. Translating it yields CASSMDRENEKLFF.

Worth noting for this clonotype: Sequence at one end of the junction differs from germline and may be a read error. The V gene is TRBV11-3, the J gene TRBJ2-1, with no clear D. Germline V gives CDR1 SGHNT, CDR2 YENEEA. This CDR3 is 12 amino acids long. The DNA of the CDR3 is TGTGTCGGCAGCCTGGTGGGGAATGTGCAGTTCTTC. Translated: CVGSLVGNVQFF.

Notes on this clonotype: The conserved final phenylalanine or tryptophan is absent from the CDR3, which likely points to a read error. This chain links TRBV6-4 with TRBJ2-3, with TRBD2 identical over 10 bases. The length of the CDR3 is 15 residues. V gave up 0 bases and J gave up 4 bases; unmatched junction bases: 1. Germline-derived CDR1 and CDR2 are MRHNA and SNTAGT. CDR3 amino acids: CASSDSAGGPDTQYL. The DNA for the CDR3 is TGTGCCAGCAGTGACTCAGCGGGAGGGCCAGATACGCAGTATCTT.

The chain combines TRBV11-1 with TRBJ2-1; possible D gene TRBD2, 6 bases. The germline CDR1 and CDR2 sequences are SGHAT and FQDESV (reference sequence). The CDR3 contains 14 residues. V was clipped by 5 bases and J by 7 bases, with 15 bases between them. The CDR3 is CASSKAGNGNEQFF. The CDR3 nucleotides read TGTGCCAGCAGCAAGGCGGGAAATGGGAATGAGCAGTTCTTC.

This clonotype was picked up many times. The rearrangement links TRBV5-5 to TRBJ2-5, with D perhaps matching TRBD1 or TRBD2 (5 bases each). There are 14 residues in the CDR3. V was trimmed by 6 bases and J by 5 bases, leaving 17 bases between them. CDR1 and CDR2 from the germline V gene are SGHKS and YYEKEE (reference sequence). This chain's CDR3 is CASTNAVGVETQYF. The CDR3 nucleotides read TGTGCCAGCACCAATGCAGTGGGGGTTGAGACCCAGTACTTC.

This rearrangement joins TRBV30 to TRBJ2-5, with 9 positions matching TRBD2. Germline V gene sequence: CDR1 GTSNPN, CDR2 SVGIG (reference sequence). Losses at the gene ends were 5 bases for V and 3 bases for J; bases not matched to a gene: 7. The CDR3 contains 14 residues. The CDR3 DNA is TGTGCCTGGGGTAGCGGGAGAGGGAAAGAGACCCAGTACTTC. Translated, it gives CAWGSGRGKETQYF.